One and the same sample provided the 31 T cell receptor beta chains below, sequenced in a study of post-analysis software for immune sequencing data. Presence of unique molecular identifiers characterized the TCR beta cDNA libraries. TCRdb called the PCR reads again in MiXCR, with one record for every CDR3 protein. The table lists hundreds of thousands of distinct CDR3 sequences, under 70% of them singletons, with around 4.5% in the top ten. These TCRs' antigens remain unknown. Study results and limitations: The study found TRBV5-6, TRBV5-1 and TRBV20-1 among about five TRBV segments more frequent in patients than controls.

The sequenced sample consisted of blood. Source of these receptors: a girl between 10 and 17 years old with multiple sclerosis.

The chain links TRBV7-3 to TRBJ2-1; 12 bases match TRBD2. CDR1 is SGHTA and CDR2 is FQGTGA in the germline V gene. The CDR3 spans 16 residues. Trimming at V came to 5 bases and at J to 6 bases, leaving 8 bases not matched to a gene. The CDR3 spells CASSRPTSGSGNEQFF. CDR3 DNA: TGTGCCAGCAGCCGTCCGACTAGCGGGAGCGGCAATGAGCAGTTCTTC.

The chain has TRBV12-3 or TRBV12-4 and TRBJ2-5, with D uncertain. Trimming cost V 6 bases and J 5 bases, with 13 bases left between them. The CDR3 consists of 13 residues. Here the CDR3 reads CASRRGSMETQYF. CDR3 in DNA: TGTGCCAGCAGAAGAGGTTCGATGGAGACCCAGTACTTC.

The chain links TRBV12-3 or TRBV12-4 to TRBJ2-5; 8 bases map to TRBD1. With 6 bases clipped from V and 13 bases from J, the junction kept 16 bases outside the gene matches. This CDR3 comprises 14 residues. The CDR3 bases are TGTGCCAGCAGCTCCAGGGGGCGTCAAGCCCTTTTGTACTTC. Residues: CASSSRGRQALLYF.

Here the CDR3 DNA reads TGCGCCAGCAGCCAAGATAAGTTGTTTGGGGAGCGTCAGCCCCAGCATTTT. It yields the protein CASSQDKLFGERQPQHF. V gene TRBV4-1 combines with J gene TRBJ1-5, with unresolved D. The V and J ends lost 0 bases and 6 bases respectively, with 18 bases between them. This CDR3 region has 17 residues. CDR1 MGHRA and CDR2 YSYEKL come from the germline V gene.

The chain uses TRBV5-1 and TRBJ1-1; D may be TRBD1 (6 bases). With 4 bases removed from V and 0 bases from J, the gap between germline ends came to 10 bases. The germline V gene encodes CDR1 SGHRS and CDR2 YFSETQ. The CDR3 loop spans 14 amino acids. The CDR3 DNA follows: TGCGCCAGCAGCGGGGACACCGTGAACACTGAAGCTTTCTTT. Translation gives CASSGDTVNTEAFF.

V and J are TRBV2 and TRBJ2-5; TRBD2 is a possible D gene (6 bases). The J call may be faulty, since TRBJ2-7 better matches the DNA end. The CDR3 contains 13 residues. Germline CDR1 SNHLY, CDR2 FYNNEI. CDR3 sequence: CASPASEAGEQYF. DNA for the CDR3: TGTGCCAGCCCCGCTAGCGAGGCGGGCGAGCAGTACTTC.

This clonotype was found once. CDR3: CASSPRGLADRYF. The CDR3 region has the DNA TGTGCCAGCAGCCCTAGGGGACTAGCGGACCGGTACTTC. The chain couples TRBV7-2 to TRBJ2-4; 11 bases match TRBD2. Germline CDR1 reads SGHTA; CDR2 reads FQGNSA. CDR3 size: 13 residues. V was pared by 5 bases and J by 15 bases, with 9 bases of the junction left unmatched.

This clonotype has a handful of counts. V is TRBV3-1 and J is TRBJ2-7; D not resolved. The J call could be wrong; TRBJ2-5 is a better fit for the DNA end. Germline values: CDR1 LGHDT, CDR2 YNNKEL (reference sequence). This CDR3 spans 16 amino acids. Here the CDR3 reads CASSQPDEFLRETQYF. The CDR3 DNA sequence: TGTGCCAGCAGCCAACCCGACGAATTTTTACGAGAGACCCAGTACTTC.

The rearrangement joins TRBV15 to TRBJ2-7; D is possibly TRBD2 (5 bases). CDR3 length equals 14 residues. The germline V gene encodes CDR1 LNHNV and CDR2 YYDKDF (reference sequence). Trimming took off 5 bases at V and 6 bases at J, with 17 bases between the two ends. The DNA for the CDR3 is TGTGCCACCAGCGCCCCTCTAGCCCAAGTCGAGCAGTACTTC. Encoded protein: CATSAPLAQVEQYF.

This chain connects TRBV5-1 to TRBJ2-1; D might be TRBD1 or TRBD2, each matching 5 bases. Germline CDR1 is SGHRS and CDR2 is YFSETQ. V was shortened by 4 bases and J by 2 bases, with 10 bases between the two germline ends. The CDR3 length is 14 residues. The CDR3 nucleotides are TGCGCCAGCAGCGGGGGAAATCCCTACAATGAGCAGTTCTTC. Residues: CASSGGNPYNEQFF.

The chain uses TRBV10-3 and TRBJ1-2; the match to TRBD1 covers 7 bases. The germline gives CDR1 ENHRY, CDR2 SYGVKD. The length of the CDR3 is 14 residues. V lost 7 bases to trimming and J lost 2 bases; unmatched junction nucleotides: 7. In nucleotides, the CDR3 is TGTGCCATCAAGCTCGACAGGGCAAACTATGGCTACACCTTC. As protein: CAIKLDRANYGYTF.

The chain has TRBV5-1 and TRBJ2-7; perhaps TRBD2 as D (6 bases). The CDR3 runs 13 residues. Trimming left V 6 bases short and J 2 bases short, with 12 bases between. Germline CDR1 SGHRS, CDR2 YFSETQ. The CDR3 loop reads CASTMTGAYEQYF. The CDR3 DNA follows: TGCGCCAGCACCATGACGGGAGCCTACGAGCAGTACTTC.

V and J are TRBV5-8 and TRBJ2-7, with 9 bases identical to TRBD1. CDR1 is SGHTS and CDR2 is YDEGEE in the germline V gene. V was clipped by 1 base and J by 0 bases; unmatched bases: 5. The CDR3 consists of 16 residues. CDR3 residues: CASSLTGTGTSYEQYF. The CDR3 DNA reads TGTGCCAGCAGCTTGACCGGGACAGGGACCTCCTACGAGCAGTACTTC. Full variable domain (remainder filled in from reference TRBV5-8 and TRBJ2-7): EAGVTQSPTHLIKTRGQQATLRCSPISGHTSVYWYQQALGLGLQFLLWYDEGEERNRGNFPPRFSGRQFPNYSSELNVNALELEDSALYLCASSLTGTGTSYEQYFGPGTRLTVT.

In its sample, this clonotype was seen many times. This chain connects TRBV5-1 to TRBJ1-1; maybe TRBD1 (5 bases). The V and J ends lost 4 bases and 6 bases respectively, with 19 bases between them. This CDR3 has 15 amino acids. Germline V gives CDR1 SGHRS, CDR2 YFSETQ. The CDR3 sequence: CASSRGGDTSPEAFF. The CDR3 region has the DNA TGCGCCAGCAGCCGGGGGGGGGATACGAGCCCTGAAGCTTTCTTT.

This chain uses TRBV29-1 with TRBJ1-2; D not certain. V was trimmed by 4 bases and J by 5 bases, leaving 20 bases between them. Germline-derived CDR1 and CDR2 are SQVTM and ANQGSEA. The CDR3 has 15 residues. CDR3 sequence (DNA): TGCAGCGTTGGAATACGAGGCAGATTTGGTTATGGCTACACCTTC. Encoded protein: CSVGIRGRFGYGYTF.

The chain links TRBV7-9 to TRBJ1-2; 11 nucleotides align to TRBD1. V lost 2 bases, J lost 3 bases, and 8 bases stayed unmatched. Germline values: CDR1 SEHNR, CDR2 FQNEAQ (reference sequence). This CDR3 comprises 17 residues. The CDR3 nucleotides read TGTGCCAGCAGCTTACAGTTGGGGGACAGGGGGTACTATGGCTACACCTTC. Amino acid sequence: CASSLQLGDRGYYGYTF.

This clonotype has only a few counts. V gene TRBV20-1 combines with J gene TRBJ1-5, with a weak D call TRBD1 (5 bases). The V end lost 5 bases, the J end lost 3 bases, and 11 bases lay between the germline ends. The CDR3 consists of 13 residues. Germline V gene lookup returns CDR1 DFQATT and CDR2 SNEGSKA (reference sequence). CDR3 sequence (DNA): TGCAGTGCTCCCGGGACGTACAATCAGCCCCAGCATTTT. Translation gives CSAPGTYNQPQHF.

CDR3 DNA sequence: TGTGCCAGCAGTGAATTAACGGCAAATTCACCCCTCCACTTT. Translating gives CASSELTANSPLHF. The V and J genes are TRBV25-1 and TRBJ1-6; D ambiguous. The CDR3 has 14 residues. Per the germline V gene, CDR1 is MGHDK and CDR2 is SYGVNS. V lost 1 base to trimming and J lost 7 bases, with 8 bases between them.

CDR3 coding DNA: TGTGCCAGCAGTTTACCAAACCGGGGTACGCAGTATTTT. It codes for CASSLPNRGTQYF. The chain links TRBV12-3 or TRBV12-4 to TRBJ2-3; D possibly corresponds to TRBD2 (5 bases). The ends were cut back, 2 bases at V and 8 bases at J, with 11 bases in the middle. CDR3 length equals 13 residues.

The chain uses TRBV20-1 and TRBJ2-1; possibly TRBD1 or TRBD2 for D (5 bases each). V was pared by 6 bases and J by 6 bases, with 12 bases between. The CDR3 extends over 12 amino acids. Per the germline V gene, CDR1 is DFQATT and CDR2 is SNEGSKA (reference sequence). In nucleotides, the CDR3 is TGCAGTGCCTTACAGAGGGGCAATGAGCAGTTCTTC. Translating gives CSALQRGNEQFF.

The rearrangement links TRBV5-1 to TRBJ1-2, with D unclear. The V gene lost 4 bases and the J gene lost 2 bases, with 18 bases spanning the gap. Germline CDR1 and CDR2: SGHRS and YFSETQ. This CDR3 is 16 amino acids long. CDR3 coding DNA: TGCGCCAGCAGCCCTCTCTGGGCAGATCCGAACTATGGCTACACCTTC. Translation: CASSPLWADPNYGYTF.

This sequence joins TRBV5-1 and TRBJ2-5, with 10 bases fitting TRBD2. The germline CDR1 and CDR2 sequences are SGHRS and YFSETQ. The length of the CDR3 is 15 residues. The junction had 10 bases not matched to a gene; V was cut back by 6 bases and J by 5 bases. The CDR3 loop reads CASKASGRGWETQYF. CDR3 DNA: TGCGCCAGCAAGGCTAGCGGGAGAGGCTGGGAGACCCAGTACTTC.

The chain joins TRBV12-3 or TRBV12-4 to TRBJ2-3; 7 bases are a match to TRBD1. This CDR3 has 15 amino acids. Losses at the gene ends were 0 bases for V and 4 bases for J; bases not matched to a gene: 4. CDR3 nucleotides: TGTGCCAGCAGTTTAGCGAACAGGGGTGCAGATACGCAGTATTTT. Translating gives CASSLANRGADTQYF.

The chain uses TRBV29-1 and TRBJ1-2; 12 bases align to TRBD1. With V trimmed by 1 base and J by 6 bases, 15 bases remained unmatched. Looked up from germline, CDR1 is SQVTM and CDR2 is ANQGSEA. The CDR3 is 18 amino acids. Here the CDR3 DNA reads TGCAGCGTTGAAGGGCTCCGGGACAGGGGGCGCCCGGGGCATGGCTACACCTTC. It is translated as CSVEGLRDRGRPGHGYTF. Full variable domain (outside the CDR3, taken from reference TRBV29-1 and TRBJ1-2): SAVISQKPSRDICQRGTSLTIQCQVDSQVTMMFWYRQQPGQSLTLIATANQGSEATYESGFVIDKFPISRPNLTFSTLTVSNMSPEDSSIYLCSVEGLRDRGRPGHGYTFGSGTRLTVV.

This clonotype was detected a few times. This sequence joins TRBV6-4 and TRBJ2-6, with D possibly TRBD2 on 6 matching bases. V lost 0 bases to trimming and J lost 2 bases, with 8 bases between them. Germline CDR1 MRHNA, CDR2 SNTAGT. This CDR3 is built from 16 residues. The CDR3 here is CASSDSGGAGANVLTF. The CDR3 DNA is TGTGCCAGCAGTGACTCGGGGGGTGCTGGGGCCAACGTCCTGACTTTC.

V gene TRBV9 combines with J gene TRBJ2-1; possibly TRBD2 for D (6 bases). CDR1 is SGDLS, CDR2 YYNGEE, per germline. V was shortened by 0 bases and J by 8 bases, with 15 bases between the two germline ends. This CDR3 has 15 residues. The CDR3 DNA reads as TGTGCCAGCAGCGTAGCCTCGGGGTGGGGGGATGAGCAGTTCTTC. This gives the protein CASSVASGWGDEQFF.

This clonotype was seen only a few times. This chain joins TRBV7-3 and TRBJ2-7, with TRBD1 matching 9 bases. The germline V gene has CDR1 SGHTA and CDR2 FQGTGA. This CDR3 is built from 15 residues. The ends lost 0 bases at V and 3 bases at J; junction bases unmatched: 3. CDR3 sequence: CASSLTGQGDYEQYF. CDR3 DNA sequence: TGTGCCAGCAGCTTAACGGGACAGGGAGACTACGAGCAGTACTTC. The whole variable domain, remainder taken from reference TRBV7-3 and TRBJ2-7, is GAGVSQTPSNKVTEKGKYVELRCDPISGHTALYWYRQSLGQGPEFLIYFQGTGAADDSGLPNDRFFAVRPEGSVSTLKIQRTERGDSAVYLCASSLTGQGDYEQYFGPGTRLTVT.

This chain connects TRBV6-5 to TRBJ1-2, with D possibly matching TRBD1 (6 bases). Trimming shortened V by 4 bases and J by 6 bases, and 27 bases separated the two germline ends. The CDR3 runs 18 residues. Germline CDR1 and CDR2: MNHEY and SVGAGI. CDR3 in DNA: TGTGCCAGCAGTTCCATGGACAGTAACATCCGACGTAAGGATGGCTACACCTTC. It encodes CASSSMDSNIRRKDGYTF.

This chain links TRBV20-1 with TRBJ2-7; perhaps TRBD2 as D (6 bases). V lost 5 bases to trimming and J lost 2 bases, with 13 bases between them. The CDR3 is 13 amino acids. Per germline, CDR1 DFQATT and CDR2 SNEGSKA (reference sequence). The CDR3 DNA sequence: TGCAGTGCTGTAGCGGACCTCACCTACGAGCAGTACTTC. Protein product: CSAVADLTYEQYF.

The rearrangement uses TRBV20-1 and TRBJ2-5, with 8 bases aligning to TRBD2. Trimming removed 6 bases from V and 5 bases from J; junction bases left unmatched: 11. Looked up from germline, CDR1 is DFQATT and CDR2 is SNEGSKA (reference sequence). The CDR3 is made up of 14 amino acids. The CDR3 loop reads CSAEAGTRVETQYF. In DNA form, the CDR3 reads TGCAGTGCAGAGGCCGGGACTAGGGTGGAGACCCAGTACTTC.

The table lists this clonotype with a few counts. This chain joins TRBV7-9 and TRBJ2-5, with D perhaps TRBD2 (5 bases). Trimming cost V 5 bases and J 2 bases, with 9 bases left between them. This CDR3 comprises 13 residues. The germline V gene has CDR1 SEHNR and CDR2 FQNEAQ (reference sequence). CDR3 sequence (DNA): TGTGCCAGCAGCGGCAGCGGTCAAGAGACCCAGTACTTC. The encoded protein is CASSGSGQETQYF.